This TCR beta chain was sequenced in a study of blood T cell repertoires in COVID-19 (TCRdb year 2020). Background for the entire study: Collaborator samples came from the United States, Italy and Spain and covered acute and convalescent phases of COVID-19. The material from the prospective study consisted of cDNA or gDNA derived from T cells, B-cell-depleted T cells, or PBMCs. Subjects who had been exposed to COVID-19, were actively infected with it, or had recovered from it provided the deeply sampled blood TCRbeta repertoires that made up the dataset. The repertoires were made available in a free public database intended to serve as a resource for research on the immune response to SARS-CoV-2. Samples were obtained from the ongoing ImmuneRACE study (first 160 participants) and from about 1,300 subjects provided by 6 global collaborators. Nearly every sample came with metadata listing a de-identified subject ID, COVID-19 status, age in years and sex. Where HLA class I and class II types were available, the types were taken from metadata supplied by the sample provider, not from assay-based typing.

As to this clone: Its antigen specificity is not known. Base qualities are missing; no much larger clone stands one base away.

Whole blood was collected in K2EDTA tubes by collaborating institutions according to the institutions' own protocols. For TCRbeta analysis, collaborators shipped samples as frozen whole blood, isolated PBMCs, or DNA extracted from either of those sample types. General conclusions and limits of the study: The quantity of clinical and demographic metadata differed by source and by participant and was supplied without curation.

The immunoSEQ Assay, a bias-controlled multiplex PCR, was used to amplify TCRbeta CDR3 regions from genomic DNA. For the original study's pipeline: The number of nucleated cells in each sample was estimated by amplification of reference gene primers within the assay. To quantify the absolute abundance of each unique TCRbeta CDR3 rearrangement, sequence reads were collapsed and filtered. For each sample, productive Simpson clonality was calculated by taking the square root of Simpson's diversity index across productive rearrangements. TCRdb took over this immuneACCESS table, retaining in-frame rearrangements with V and J assigned. Such tables are incomplete; in checked studies, under half of the missing clones stem from an unresolved V gene, and the remainder is unexplained. The D gene and trimming were derived from the DNA, and the V and J assignments and clone size from that table. Here the sample has tens of thousands of clones; 70% to 90% occur a single time. The ten largest clones add up to approximately 5% of the sample.

Taken from cysteine to phenylalanine, the CDR3 has 14 residues. Only the CDR3 region is kept as DNA, spanning 42 bases read in frame from base 1. For this chain, trimming is 5 bases at the V end and 5 bases at the J end, and the number of junction bases without a gene match is 7. The germline V gene yields SGHVS for CDR1 and FNYEAQ for CDR2. The receptor was derived from a man in his 70s with acute or convalescent COVID-19. Sequenced material: peripheral blood. This chain is built from TRBV7-6 and TRBJ2-5; TRBD2 matches 8 bases in the middle. The sequence in DNA is TGTGCCAGCAGCGCCATAGCGGGGCGGGAGACCCAGTACTTC. It translates as CASSAIAGRETQYF.